This T cell receptor beta chain was recovered during a study of metastatic and nonmetastatic thyroid tumors. On the study more broadly: Blood and tumor or nodule tissue repertoires from malignant and benign thyroid patients were compared.

CDR1 is DFQATT, CDR2 SNEGSKA, per germline (reference sequence). V was trimmed by 1 base and J by 7 bases, leaving 10 bases between them. The CDR3 sequence is 13 residues long. Methods used by the authors: A classifier of distant metastasis in papillary thyroid cancer was built from CDR3 differences (across clinicopathological groups). TCRdb reanalyzed the PCR reads via MiXCR. It is TCRdb's table, rather than the study itself, that gives the V and J calls and clone size. The sample has approximately 4,200 clones, 37% seen once. On this clone: Its matching antigen is unknown.

Overall study findings and caveats: According to reports, the diversity of TCR beta was significantly higher in malignant thyroid tumors than in benign nodules, and this held in both blood and tumor samples.

Treatment of any kind had been given to no patient before thyroid surgery. The sequenced material came from tumor tissue. The gene calls are TRBV20-1 and TRBJ2-2, with D hard to call. The sequence was obtained from a male donor with papillary thyroid cancer or a benign thyroid nodule (not recorded which). Some clones in this sample may be carry-over from other donors' samples. CDR3 in DNA: TGCAGTGCTAGAGGGATGGTGGGCGGGGAGCTGTTTTTT. It translates to CSARGMVGGELFF.